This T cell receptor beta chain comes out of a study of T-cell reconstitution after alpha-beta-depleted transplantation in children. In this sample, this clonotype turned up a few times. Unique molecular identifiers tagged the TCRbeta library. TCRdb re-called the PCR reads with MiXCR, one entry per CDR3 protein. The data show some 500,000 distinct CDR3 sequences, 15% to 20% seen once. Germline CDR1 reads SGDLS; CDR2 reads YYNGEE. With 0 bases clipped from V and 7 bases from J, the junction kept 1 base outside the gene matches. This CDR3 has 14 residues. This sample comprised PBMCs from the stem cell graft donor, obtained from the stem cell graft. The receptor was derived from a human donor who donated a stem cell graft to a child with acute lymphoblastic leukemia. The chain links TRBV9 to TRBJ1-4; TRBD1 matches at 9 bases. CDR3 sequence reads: CASSVGQGVEKLFF. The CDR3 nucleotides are TGTGCCAGCAGCGTAGGACAGGGGGTTGAAAAACTGTTTTTT.